The next 18 T cell receptor beta chains were all read from a single sample in a study of human T cells and chemical hapten exposure. As to time point: patch test 3, about 24 weeks after DPC sensitization. Stated treatment: therapeutic diphenylcyclopropenone sensitization with weekly scalp DPC. TCRdb re-analysed the RACE reads in MiXCR, keeping a single row per CDR3 protein. The sample contains about 190,000 distinct CDR3 sequences, roughly a quarter of which appear only once. The sequences come from whole blood, collected in connection with sensitization to the hapten diphenylcyclopropenone (DPC). Receptor source: a woman aged 40 to 50 with alopecia areata. Some clones in this sample may be carry-over from other donors' samples.

The J gene is TRBJ1-4, the V gene TRBV6-5, with D perhaps matching TRBD1 (5 bases). CDR1 is MNHEY, CDR2 SVGAGI, per germline. Deletions cut 7 bases from V and 3 bases from J, with 15 bases between. The CDR3 is made up of 15 amino acids. CDR3: CASKPRAQANEKLFF. For the CDR3, the DNA is TGTGCCAGCAAGCCCAGGGCGCAGGCTAATGAAAAACTGTTTTTT.

The gene calls are TRBV7-2 and TRBJ2-5; D might be TRBD2 (5 bases). The germline CDR1 and CDR2 sequences are SGHTA and FQGNSA. Trimming cost V 4 bases and J 0 bases, with 12 bases left between them. This CDR3 is 15 amino acids long. The CDR3 nucleotides are TGTGCCAGCAGCTCTCGAGCGGCCTACCAAGAGACCCAGTACTTC. This gives the protein CASSSRAAYQETQYF.

The rearrangement uses TRBV7-2 and TRBJ2-1, with D possibly matching TRBD2 (5 bases). Germline V CDR1 and CDR2: SGHTA, FQGNSA. The ends were cut back, 7 bases at V and 4 bases at J, with 14 bases in the middle. The CDR3 runs 14 residues. The CDR3 DNA is TGTGCCAGCAAGGGAGACCGCTTTTACAATGAGCAGTTCTTC. Its translation is CASKGDRFYNEQFF.

In this sample, this clonotype turned up many times. V usage is TRBV4-2 and J usage is TRBJ2-5; D not certain. This CDR3 is 12 amino acids long. Per germline, CDR1 LGHNA and CDR2 YNFKEQ. V was shortened by 0 bases and J by 7 bases, with 6 bases between the two germline ends. Written as DNA, the CDR3 is TGTGCCAGCAGCCAAGAAGGTGTGACCCAGTACTTC. It encodes CASSQEGVTQYF.

In this sample, this clonotype turned up many times. The chain combines TRBV11-2 with TRBJ2-1; unclear D gene. CDR1 SGHAT and CDR2 FQNNGV come from the germline V gene. This CDR3 has 11 residues. Trimming shortened V by 4 bases and J by 10 bases, and 8 bases separated the two germline ends. The CDR3, as DNA: TGTGCCAGCAGCTCGGGCCCAGAGCAGTTCTTC. Amino acid sequence: CASSSGPEQFF.

This clonotype was picked up a small number of times. The chain is built from TRBV20-1 and TRBJ2-5; 10 positions match TRBD1. This CDR3 has 14 amino acids. J gave up 4 bases and V 6 bases, and 8 bases lay outside the gene matches. CDR1 is DFQATT and CDR2 is SNEGSKA in the germline V gene (reference sequence). The DNA of the CDR3 is TGCAGTGCGGAAGGGACAGGGGATTTAGAGACCCAGTACTTC. It codes for CSAEGTGDLETQYF.

This clonotype was counted a few times. The CDR3 nucleotides are TGTGCCAGCAGTGACTCTCCCCAAAGCACTGAGCAGTTCTTC. Amino acid sequence: CASSDSPQSTEQFF. The V and J genes are TRBV6-4 and TRBJ2-1; D is undetermined. V lost 0 bases and J 9 bases, leaving 12 bases between the germline ends. This CDR3 contains 14 residues. Germline V gene data show CDR1 as MRHNA and CDR2 as SNTAGT.

The chain couples TRBV5-6 to TRBJ2-7; maybe TRBD1 (6 bases). Germline values: CDR1 SGHDT, CDR2 YYEEEE. This CDR3 region has 14 residues. Trimming took 4 bases from V and 7 from J, leaving 18 bases between them. The CDR3 protein is CASSPQGSLWEQYF. CDR3 coding DNA: TGTGCCAGCAGCCCTCAGGGGTCCCTGTGGGAGCAGTACTTC.

The chain joins TRBV13 to TRBJ2-7; a weak D match, TRBD1 (5 bases). Trimming removed 4 bases from V and 2 bases from J, with 12 bases in between. From germline, CDR1 is PRHDT and CDR2 FYEKMQ (reference sequence). The CDR3 is 14 residues long. This chain's CDR3 is CASSSYGAAYEQYF. CDR3 coding DNA: TGTGCCAGCAGCTCATATGGGGCAGCCTACGAGCAGTACTTC.

This clonotype was picked up a small number of times. This chain connects TRBV4-3 to TRBJ1-6, with D hard to call. This CDR3 is 13 amino acids long. The V gene lost 3 bases and the J gene lost 3 bases, with 3 bases spanning the gap. Per germline, CDR1 LGHNA and CDR2 YSLEER. CDR3: CASSHFYNSPLHF. The CDR3 bases are TGCGCCAGCAGCCACTTCTATAATTCACCCCTCCACTTT.

The chain uses TRBV7-3 and TRBJ1-1; TRBD1 matches at 8 bases. The germline V gene encodes CDR1 SGHTA and CDR2 FQGTGA. Trimming at V came to 4 bases and at J to 5 bases, leaving 12 bases not matched to a gene. The CDR3 totals 16 residues. The CDR3 nucleotides read TGTGCCAGCAGCTCCAATCGGACAGGGCCAGGTACTGAAGCTTTCTTT. It codes for CASSSNRTGPGTEAFF.

This chain links TRBV20-1 with TRBJ2-7; D call uncertain. This CDR3 is built from 12 residues. Trimming stripped 2 bases from V and 3 bases from J, with 8 bases between. CDR1 and CDR2 from the germline V gene are DFQATT and SNEGSKA (reference sequence). The CDR3 sequence: CSARIGGYEQYF. CDR3 bases: TGCAGTGCTAGAATAGGCGGCTACGAGCAGTACTTC.

The genes are TRBV6-2 or TRBV6-3 and TRBJ2-4; 8 bases map to TRBD2. V was clipped by 8 bases and J by 2 bases; unmatched bases: 11. This CDR3 region has 16 residues. Looked up from germline, CDR1 is MNHEY and CDR2 is SVGEGT. CDR3 coding DNA: TGTGCCAGCCGGGAGGGATTCTCACTAACCAAAAACATTCAGTACTTC. Its protein product is CASREGFSLTKNIQYF.

The V and J genes are TRBV12-3 or TRBV12-4 and TRBJ1-1; no clear D. This CDR3 has 13 residues. The V gene lost 6 bases and the J gene lost 0 bases, with 8 bases spanning the gap. The CDR3 loop is CASRPQMNTEAFF. The CDR3 DNA reads TGTGCCAGCAGGCCGCAGATGAACACTGAAGCTTTCTTT.

This clonotype was detected a few times. This sequence joins TRBV2 and TRBJ2-1; D tentatively reads TRBD1 or TRBD2 (6 bases each). CDR1 and CDR2 (germline): SNHLY, FYNNEI. This CDR3 has 14 residues. Trimming took off 7 bases at V and 0 bases at J, with 10 bases between the two ends. CDR3 sequence reads: CASKGGSSYNEQFF. The CDR3 nucleotides read TGTGCCAGCAAGGGGGGCAGCTCCTACAATGAGCAGTTCTTC. The entire variable domain, with the rest obtained from reference TRBV2 and TRBJ2-1, is as follows: EPEVTQTPSHQVTQMGQEVILRCVPISNHLYFYWYRQILGQKVEFLVSFYNNEISEKSEIFDDQFSVERPDGSNFTLKIRSTKLEDSAMYFCASKGGSSYNEQFFGPGTRLTVL.

This clonotype was observed a handful of times. The genes are TRBV6-2 or TRBV6-3 and TRBJ1-1, with TRBD1 identical over 7 bases. Germline V gene lookup returns CDR1 MNHEY and CDR2 SVGEGT. Unmatched junction bases numbered 2, after V lost 4 bases and J lost 0 bases. The CDR3 contains 14 residues. In nucleotides, the CDR3 is TGTGCCAGCAGTTTAGGGACAGTGAACACTGAAGCTTTCTTT. Its translation is CASSLGTVNTEAFF.

J is TRBJ2-4 and V is TRBV12-3 or TRBV12-4, with a possible D match to TRBD2 (6 bases). Trimming removed 5 bases at V and 8 bases at J, with 19 bases between. The CDR3 runs to 15 residues. CDR3 amino acids: CASSLAVGPGDIQYF. CDR3 sequence (DNA): TGTGCCAGCAGTCTCGCCGTTGGGCCGGGGGACATTCAGTACTTC.

The genes are TRBV7-2 and TRBJ2-7; the D gene is possibly TRBD1 (6 bases). Germline CDR1 is SGHTA and CDR2 is FQGNSA. The CDR3 loop spans 15 amino acids. Between the trimmed V and J ends, which lost 3 bases and 1 base, there was a span of 13 bases. The CDR3 DNA reads TGTGCCAGCAGCTTTCCGGGACAAGTATCCTACGAGCAGTACTTC. Encoded protein: CASSFPGQVSYEQYF.